A single sample is the source of the 17 T cell receptor beta chains below, sequenced in a study of graft-versus-host responses after intestinal transplantation (dated by TCRdb to about 2021). Their cognate antigens are unknown. This sample's time point label indicates: cells obtained before transplantation from donor or recipient. The method was the immunoSEQ multiplex PCR assay. Imported from immuneACCESS, the table was reduced by TCRdb to in-frame sequences with V and J called. These copies leave out some clones; in studies compared against another copy, an unresolved V gene accounts for under half, and the cause of the remainder is not known. The sample table records fewer than 150,000 clones; more than 90% of these occur just once. Jointly, the top ten make up around 0.15% of the sample. Sequencing used unstimulated CD4+ T cells sorted from spleen or lymph node cells, obtained before intestinal transplant. The receptors derive from a human donor who received an intestinal transplant.

The chain is built from TRBV4-2 and TRBJ2-1, with no clear D. The V gene's germline CDR1 is LGHNA and CDR2 YNFKEQ. V was trimmed by 3 bases and J by 8 bases, leaving 14 bases between them. This CDR3 region has 14 residues. This chain's CDR3 is CASSHEFAGYEQFF. CDR3 bases: TGTGCCAGCAGCCATGAATTTGCCGGGTATGAGCAGTTCTTC.

This sequence joins TRBV5-4 and TRBJ2-5; D unresolved. CDR3 length: 11 residues. V was pared by 0 bases and J by 6 bases, with 3 bases between. Looked up from germline, CDR1 is SGHNT and CDR2 is YYREEE (reference sequence). The CDR3 reads CASSLGQTQYF. As DNA, the CDR3 is TGTGCCAGCAGCTTGGGACAGACCCAGTACTTC.

The gene calls are TRBV18 and TRBJ2-7, with a tentative D call TRBD1 (5 bases). CDR1 is KGHSH and CDR2 is LQKENI in the germline V gene. This CDR3 has 14 residues. The V gene lost 3 bases and the J gene lost 7 bases, with 16 bases spanning the gap. The CDR3: CASSPSTESVEQYF. The CDR3 DNA sequence: TGTGCCAGCTCACCCTCGACAGAGAGCGTGGAGCAGTACTTC.

The chain combines TRBV18 with TRBJ1-6, with TRBD1 as a possible D gene (6 bases). Germline CDR1 KGHSH, CDR2 LQKENI. This CDR3 is built from 15 residues. Trimming pared 2 bases from V and 9 bases from J, leaving 14 bases between. This CDR3 is CASSPRTETPSPLHF. CDR3 DNA: TGTGCCAGCTCACCAAGGACAGAGACCCCTTCACCCCTCCACTTT.

The V call is TRBV19, the J call TRBJ2-7; D not resolved. V shed 7 bases and J shed 1 base, with 11 bases lying between them. Per the germline V gene, CDR1 is LNHDA and CDR2 is SQIVND (reference sequence). This CDR3 has 13 residues. CDR3 protein: CASIRSPSYEQYF. CDR3 sequence (DNA): TGTGCCAGTATACGGAGCCCTTCCTACGAGCAGTACTTC.

The gene calls are TRBV7-6 and TRBJ1-4; a weak D match, TRBD1 (5 bases). CDR1 SGHVS and CDR2 FNYEAQ come from the germline V gene. V lost 5 bases to trimming and J lost 0 bases, with 10 bases between them. The CDR3 contains 15 residues. Written as DNA, the CDR3 is TGTGCCAGCAGCGTAGGGGACGCAACTAATGAAAAACTGTTTTTT. It yields the protein CASSVGDATNEKLFF.

V usage is TRBV9 and J usage is TRBJ2-5; D not certain. The CDR3 extends over 14 amino acids. Trimming took 0 bases from V and 3 from J, leaving 9 bases between them. Germline V gene data show CDR1 as SGDLS and CDR2 as YYNGEE. The CDR3 nucleotides read TGTGCCAGCAGCGTAGGTTTAGGTGAAGAGACCCAGTACTTC. This gives the protein CASSVGLGEETQYF.

This chain joins TRBV18 and TRBJ2-5, with 9 bases aligning to TRBD2. This CDR3 spans 16 amino acids. V lost 2 bases, J lost 5 bases, and 9 bases stayed unmatched. Germline CDR1 KGHSH, CDR2 LQKENI. CDR3 amino acids: CASSPVASGDLETQYF. CDR3 DNA: TGTGCCAGCTCACCAGTCGCTAGCGGGGACCTGGAGACCCAGTACTTC. Full variable domain (remainder filled in from reference TRBV18 and TRBJ2-5): NAGVMQNPRHLVRRRGQEARLRCSPMKGHSHVYWYRQLPEEGLKFMVYLQKENIIDESGMPKERFSAEFPKEGPSILRIQQVVRGDSAAYFCASSPVASGDLETQYFGPGTRLLVL.

This chain uses TRBV10-3 with TRBJ2-1; TRBD2 matches at 7 bases. Germline CDR1 reads ENHRY; CDR2 reads SYGVKD. The CDR3 is made up of 15 amino acids. V lost 2 bases, J lost 12 bases, and 13 bases stayed unmatched. CDR3 protein: CAISEVPGLREGQFF. CDR3 coding DNA: TGTGCCATCAGTGAGGTCCCGGGACTAAGGGAGGGGCAGTTCTTC.

The chain has TRBV4-2 and TRBJ2-5; 9 bases align to TRBD1. J lost 0 bases, V lost 4 bases, and 6 bases had no gene match. In germline, CDR1 is LGHNA, CDR2 YNFKEQ. This CDR3 contains 16 residues. CDR3 in amino acids: CASSRAGTGHQETQYF. The CDR3 DNA reads as TGTGCCAGCAGCCGCGCCGGGACAGGGCACCAAGAGACCCAGTACTTC.

This clone came up once. The chain has TRBV6-5 and TRBJ1-2, with TRBD1 matching 10 bases. Germline V gives CDR1 MNHEY, CDR2 SVGAGI. This CDR3 contains 16 residues. Trimming removed 3 bases from V and 6 bases from J; junction bases left unmatched: 10. DNA of the CDR3: TGTGCCAGCAGTTATCCGGGACAGGGGATAAGGAATGGCTACACCTTC. Protein: CASSYPGQGIRNGYTF.

The chain links TRBV2 to TRBJ2-5, with D possibly called TRBD1 or TRBD2 (6 bases each). This CDR3 has 13 amino acids. V was clipped by 6 bases and J by 2 bases, with 10 bases between them. The germline CDR1 and CDR2 sequences are SNHLY and FYNNEI. The CDR3 protein is CASRGGPQETQYF. The CDR3 coding sequence is TGTGCCAGCAGGGGGGGCCCGCAAGAGACCCAGTACTTC.

The chain is built from TRBV7-9 and TRBJ1-2; TRBD1 agrees at 7 bases. Germline CDR1 and CDR2: SEHNR and FQNEAQ (reference sequence). This CDR3 is built from 16 residues. Germline trimming cut 5 bases from V and 1 base from J; bases unmatched to any gene: 10. CDR3 sequence (DNA): TGTGCCAGCAGCGGCAGTCCGGGACAGCTTAACTATGGCTACACCTTC. Translated: CASSGSPGQLNYGYTF.

The chain is built from TRBV4-1 and TRBJ2-2; possible D gene TRBD2, 5 bases. V was pared by 2 bases and J by 7 bases, with 11 bases between. The CDR3 is 14 amino acids. CDR1 and CDR2 (germline): MGHRA, YSYEKL. CDR3 protein: CASSQTGSGGELFF. CDR3 DNA sequence: TGCGCCAGCAGCCAAACGGGGTCTGGCGGGGAGCTGTTTTTT.

This rearrangement joins TRBV5-4 to TRBJ2-2; 9 nucleotides match TRBD1. Germline V gene data show CDR1 as SGHNT and CDR2 as YYREEE (reference sequence). The length of the CDR3 is 15 residues. Trimming took 4 bases from V and 3 from J; bases not matched to a gene: 4. The CDR3 loop is CASSKGQGDTGELFF. DNA of the CDR3: TGTGCCAGCAGCAAGGGACAGGGAGACACCGGGGAGCTGTTTTTT. The entire variable domain, with the rest obtained from reference TRBV5-4 and TRBJ2-2, is as follows: ETGVTQSPTHLIKTRGQQVTLRCSSQSGHNTVSWYQQALGQGPQFIFQYYREEENGRGNFPPRFSGLQFPNYSSELNVNALELDDSALYLCASSKGQGDTGELFFGEGSRLTVL.

This clone has just one count. CDR3 nucleotides: TGTGCCAGCAGCTTTCGACTAGCGGGGGGCCAATACTCAACGCAGTATTTT. This translates into CASSFRLAGGQYSTQYF. The chain combines TRBV9 with TRBJ2-3; TRBD2 aligns across 13 bases. Germline trimming cut 4 bases from V and 9 bases from J; bases unmatched to any gene: 14. The CDR3 has 17 residues. Germline-derived CDR1 and CDR2 are SGDLS and YYNGEE.

The V call is TRBV11-2, the J call TRBJ1-6, with D tentatively TRBD1 (5 bases). This CDR3 spans 15 amino acids. CDR1 and CDR2 (germline): SGHAT, FQNNGV. Trimming took off 2 bases at V and 9 bases at J, with 14 bases between the two ends. The CDR3 here is CASSLRQLISSPLHF. CDR3 DNA: TGTGCCAGCAGCTTAAGACAGCTTATAAGTTCACCCCTCCACTTT.